A selection of T cell receptor beta chains follows, all from one sample in a study of blood T cell repertoires in COVID-19. TCRdb's copy holds only in-frame clones and misses some; the assay was immunoSEQ multiplex PCR. The profile shows some 350,000 clones, 90% of them singletons. Sequencing was done on a sample of peripheral blood. These receptor sequences come from a man younger than 35 with active or convalescent COVID-19. Both conserved end residues are part of each CDR3. D genes are given only for firm matches. Size values are once, few and many counts, or a class for expanded clones, and some rows have none.

V	J	size	D	CDR3	DNA
TRBV19	TRBJ1-5	.	.	CASSLTTGSNQPQHF	TGTGCCAGTAGTCTAACAACGGGGTCGAATCAGCCCCAGCATTTT
TRBV27	TRBJ1-2	.	.	CASSLSEDFYGYTF	TGTGCCAGCAGTTTATCGGAGGACTTCTATGGCTACACCTTC
TRBV28	TRBJ1-2	.	TRBD1	CASRRPRGTGKGYTF	TGTGCCAGCCGGAGGCCAAGGGGGACAGGGAAAGGCTACACCTTC
TRBV5-1	TRBJ2-1	.	TRBD2	CASSLTSGAYEQFF	TGCGCCAGCAGCTTGACTAGCGGGGCCTATGAGCAGTTCTTC
TRBV10-3	TRBJ2-3	.	TRBD1	CAISGGQYPPDTQYF	TGTGCCATCAGTGGGGGACAGTATCCTCCAGATACGCAGTATTTT
TRBV7-8	TRBJ1-5	.	.	CASSLAQASMSNQPQHF	TGTGCCAGCAGCTTAGCGCAGGCCTCAATGAGCAATCAGCCCCAGCATTTT
TRBV19	TRBJ2-3	.	TRBD1	CASSMTGSRTDTQYF	TGTGCCAGTAGCATGACAGGGAGTCGCACAGATACGCAGTATTTT
TRBV7-8	TRBJ2-3	.	TRBD2	CASSPLAGLSTDTQYF	TGTGCCAGCAGCCCATTAGCGGGACTTAGCACAGATACGCAGTATTTT
TRBV18	TRBJ2-5	.	TRBD1	CASSPPRHPTGDQETQYF	TGTGCCAGCTCACCACCCCGACATCCAACAGGGGACCAAGAGACCCAGTACTTC
TRBV4-3	TRBJ2-7	.	.	CASGGLGGYEQYF	TGCGCCAGCGGTGGCCTTGGCGGCTACGAGCAGTACTTC
TRBV7-2	TRBJ2-7	.	.	CASSLSSGDSSYEQYF	TGTGCCAGCAGCTTATCTTCAGGGGATTCCTCCTACGAGCAGTACTTC
TRBV27	TRBJ1-5	.	.	CASRFVGGRNQPQHF	TGTGCCAGCAGGTTTGTTGGTGGGCGCAATCAGCCCCAGCATTTT
TRBV24-1	TRBJ2-1	.	.	CATSDLGGGGPYNEQFF	TGTGCCACCAGTGATTTGGGTGGCGGGGGCCCCTACAATGAGCAGTTCTTC
TRBV12-3/TRBV12-4	TRBJ1-4	.	.	CASSDRREKLFF	TGTGCCAGCAGTGATCGTCGGGAAAAACTGTTTTTT
TRBV6-5	TRBJ2-1	.	.	CASREPASVYEQFF	TGTGCCAGCAGGGAGCCCGCTAGTGTCTATGAGCAGTTCTTC
TRBV24-1	TRBJ2-1	.	.	CATNGQPDNEQFF	TGTGCCACCAACGGACAGCCGGACAATGAGCAGTTCTTC
TRBV11-2	TRBJ1-3	few	.	CASSPDSRNTIYF	TGTGCCAGCAGCCCGGACAGTAGAAACACCATATATTTT
TRBV5-6	TRBJ2-2	.	TRBD1	CASSPDRVIFAGELFF	TGTGCCAGCAGCCCAGACAGGGTTATCTTTGCCGGGGAGCTGTTTTTT
TRBV6-5	TRBJ2-2	.	.	CASSFGLPPGELFF	TGTGCCAGCAGTTTCGGACTACCACCCGGGGAGCTGTTTTTT
TRBV5-6	TRBJ1-1	once	.	CASSPTPGGITEAFF	TGTGCCAGCAGCCCGACCCCCGGCGGCATCACTGAAGCTTTCTTT
TRBV29-1	TRBJ2-3	.	TRBD2	CSADLKSGGYTDTQYF	TGCAGCGCCGACCTGAAGAGCGGGGGCTACACAGATACGCAGTATTTT
TRBV7-2	TRBJ2-7	few	TRBD1	CASSVRTGPYEQYF	TGTGCCAGCAGCGTCCGGACAGGGCCCTACGAGCAGTACTTC
TRBV19	TRBJ1-4	.	TRBD1	CASRTGTGVIEKLFF	TGTGCCAGTAGAACCGGGACAGGGGTTATTGAAAAACTGTTTTTT
TRBV25-1	TRBJ1-1	.	TRBD1	CASTTGTANTEAFF	TGTGCCAGCACCACCGGGACAGCGAACACTGAAGCTTTCTTT
TRBV15	TRBJ1-5	.	.	CATSRDGQVGYQPQHF	TGTGCCACCAGCAGAGATGGACAAGTCGGGTATCAGCCCCAGCATTTT
TRBV6-2/TRBV6-3	TRBJ1-3	.	.	CASSILLVSGNTIYF	TGTGCCAGCAGTATCCTACTCGTTTCTGGAAACACCATATATTTT
TRBV12-3/TRBV12-4	TRBJ1-3	.	.	CASSLDSGNTIYF	TGTGCCAGCAGTTTGGACAGTGGAAACACCATATATTTT
TRBV4-3	TRBJ2-3	.	.	CASSQDSGATDTQYF	TGCGCCAGCAGCCAAGACAGCGGAGCAACAGATACGCAGTATTTT
TRBV28	TRBJ1-5	.	.	CASISQLSYSNQPQHF	TGTGCCAGCATTTCACAGCTATCATATAGCAATCAGCCCCAGCATTTT
TRBV11-2	TRBJ2-5	.	.	CASSELAWGTETQYF	TGTGCCAGCAGCGAACTAGCCTGGGGTACTGAGACCCAGTACTTC
TRBV4-1	TRBJ1-5	once	.	CASSQGAGSPSNQPQHF	TGCGCCAGCAGCCAAGGGGCAGGGTCCCCGAGCAATCAGCCCCAGCATTTT
TRBV27	TRBJ2-5	.	TRBD1	CASRPSDRVGETQYF	TGTGCCAGCAGGCCGTCGGACAGGGTGGGAGAGACCCAGTACTTC
TRBV18	TRBJ2-1	.	TRBD1	CASSPTGQGEFF	TGTGCCAGCTCACCTACCGGACAGGGTGAGTTCTTC
TRBV6-5	TRBJ1-2	.	.	CASRPGQPYGYTF	TGTGCCAGCAGGCCTGGGCAGCCATATGGCTACACCTTC
TRBV9	TRBJ2-3	.	TRBD2	CASSVVGSGTTDTQYF	TGTGCCAGCAGCGTAGTTGGTAGCGGGACTACAGATACGCAGTATTTT
TRBV10-2	TRBJ1-2	.	.	CASSLSRGRLISYTF	TGCGCCAGCAGTTTATCTAGGGGCAGATTAATAAGCTACACCTTC
TRBV9	TRBJ1-2	.	TRBD1	CASSRTPGTGSFGYTF	TGTGCCAGCAGCCGCACGCCCGGGACAGGGTCCTTTGGCTACACCTTC
TRBV28	TRBJ2-7	.	TRBD1	CASTPPSPGGNEQYF	TGTGCCAGCACCCCGCCGTCCCCAGGGGGCAACGAGCAGTACTTC
TRBV21-1	TRBJ2-7	.	.	CASSSHSGDRRSYEQYF	TGTGCCAGCAGCTCCCACTCCGGGGACAGGAGATCTTACGAGCAGTACTTC
TRBV6-2/TRBV6-3	TRBJ1-5	.	TRBD1	CASSYSGQGTYSNQPQHF	TGTGCCAGCAGTTACTCGGGACAGGGAACCTATAGCAATCAGCCCCAGCATTTT
TRBV11-2	TRBJ2-1	.	.	CASSLGLANEQFF	TGTGCCAGCAGCTTAGGACTGGCCAATGAGCAGTTCTTC
TRBV5-1	TRBJ2-5	once	.	CASSFTSTQETQYF	TGCGCCAGCAGCTTTACTAGTACCCAAGAGACCCAGTACTTC
TRBV2	TRBJ2-7	.	TRBD1	CASRGTDSYEQYF	TGTGCCAGCAGGGGGACAGACTCCTACGAGCAGTACTTC
TRBV14	TRBJ2-1	.	TRBD2	CASSRREARTSGRAGWYNEQFF	TGTGCCAGCAGCCGGAGAGAAGCCCGGACTAGCGGGAGGGCCGGTTGGTACAATGAGCAGTTCTTC